Listed here is a single T cell receptor beta chain. Its antigen is not known. This entry belongs to a study of Ad26.COV2.S vaccination and SARS-CoV-2 variants. About the research overall: Administration of Ad26.COV2.S was intramuscular, either once or twice 56 days apart.

The assay was immunoSEQ multiplex PCR, and TCRdb's table has in-frame clones only and misses some. There are approximately 300,000 clones in the sample; about 86% occur only once, and 1.9% lies in the top ten. The sample's treatment: approximately 18 received Ad26.COV2.S at low or high dose, single or two shots; five or six received placebo; per-sample allocation not given. Following the first vaccine or placebo injection, samples were taken on day 63. CDR1 is SGHTA, CDR2 FQGTGA, per germline. The ends lost 1 base at V and 0 bases at J; junction bases unmatched: 2. The CDR3 has 16 amino acids. Study-wide findings and caveats: Following vaccination, spike-specific CD8+ and CD4+ T cell responses reportedly exhibited substantial breadth. Ad26.COV2.S recipients had broader spike-specific TCRs (P = 0.0014).

The clonotype originates from a person between 18 and 65 years old who received the Ad26.COV2.S COVID-19 vaccine or a placebo. Material: peripheral blood, obtained in a trial of Ad26.COV2.S vaccine versus placebo. The chain has TRBV7-3 and TRBJ2-2; TRBD1 agrees at 7 bases. CDR3 protein: CASSLMGTANTGELFF. DNA for the CDR3: TGTGCCAGCAGCTTAATGGGGACAGCGAACACCGGGGAGCTGTTTTTT.